Shown below are 20 T cell receptor beta chains from a single sample sequenced in a study of blood T cell repertoires in COVID-19. Produced via immunoSEQ multiplex PCR; TCRdb's table is partial and in-frame only. The sample has about 140,000 clones, under 90% seen once. The sequencing sample was made of peripheral blood. These receptors were collected from a woman older than 75 in a cohort sampled during active or convalescent COVID-19.

The chain uses TRBV7-6 and TRBJ1-3, with TRBD1 matching over 7 bases. V lost 1 base and J lost 1; bases outside the gene matches: 4. Per the germline V gene, CDR1 is SGHVS and CDR2 is FNYEAQ. The CDR3 loop spans 16 amino acids. The DNA for the CDR3 is TGTGCCAGCAGCTTAGTGGGCAGGGGGTCTGGAAACACCATATATTTT. Translating it yields CASSLVGRGSGNTIYF. Complete variable domain (other parts from reference TRBV7-6 and TRBJ1-3): GAGVSQSPRYKVTKRGQDVALRCDPISGHVSLYWYRQALGQGPEFLTYFNYEAQQDKSGLPNDRFSAERPEGSISTLTIQRTEQRDSAMYRCASSLVGRGSGNTIYFGEGSWLTVV.

This chain uses TRBV18 with TRBJ2-7; 8 nucleotides match TRBD2. The length of the CDR3 is 13 residues. The ends lost 3 bases at V and 3 bases at J; junction bases unmatched: 1. Germline V gene data show CDR1 as KGHSH and CDR2 as LQKENI. This chain's CDR3 is CASSPGTSYEQYF. The CDR3 DNA reads as TGTGCCAGCTCACCCGGGACTAGCTACGAGCAGTACTTC.

V is TRBV7-8 and J is TRBJ2-2; no definite D call. Germline V gene sequence: CDR1 SGHVS, CDR2 FQNEAQ. The CDR3 has 15 residues. The germline V and J ends were trimmed by 2 bases and 0 bases, with 7 bases remaining between them. The CDR3 here is CASSLSRANTGELFF. The DNA for the CDR3 is TGTGCCAGCAGCTTATCACGGGCGAACACCGGGGAGCTGTTTTTT.

This chain connects TRBV30 to TRBJ1-2; the match to TRBD1 covers 9 bases. Germline CDR1 GTSNPN, CDR2 SVGIG (reference sequence). The CDR3 has 13 residues. Trimming cost V 4 bases and J 3 bases; bases outside gene matches: 3. The CDR3 nucleotides read TGTGCCTGGATAGACAGGGGGGACTATGGCTACACCTTC. Translating it yields CAWIDRGDYGYTF.

The chain joins TRBV7-9 to TRBJ2-2; D gene ambiguous. Germline assignment: CDR1 SEHNR and CDR2 FQNEAQ (reference sequence). V was trimmed by 2 bases and J by 2 bases, leaving 3 bases between them. The CDR3 extends over 13 amino acids. CDR3 in amino acids: CASSLPNTGELFF. CDR3 sequence (DNA): TGTGCCAGCAGCTTACCTAACACCGGGGAGCTGTTTTTT. Looking up the rest from reference TRBV7-9 and TRBJ2-2 gives the full variable domain: DTGVSQNPRHKITKRGQNVTFRCDPISEHNRLYWYRQTLGQGPEFLTYFQNEAQLEKSRLLSDRFSAERPKGSFSTLEIQRTEQGDSAMYLCASSLPNTGELFFGEGSRLTVL.

The table lists this clone with a few counts. The sample holds other DNA sequences that translate to the same CDR3. The chain uses TRBV10-3 and TRBJ1-2; 8 nucleotides agree with TRBD1. The CDR3 runs to 13 residues. The ends lost 2 bases at V and 4 bases at J; junction bases unmatched: 0. Per germline, CDR1 ENHRY and CDR2 SYGVKD. CDR3 protein: CAISEGQGYGYTF. As DNA, the CDR3 is TGTGCCATCAGTGAGGGACAGGGCTATGGCTACACCTTC.

The genes are TRBV9 and TRBJ2-1, with D perhaps matching TRBD2 (6 bases). Germline V gene sequence: CDR1 SGDLS, CDR2 YYNGEE. Trimming took off 0 bases at V and 1 base at J, with 8 bases between the two ends. There are 15 residues in the CDR3. CDR3 sequence reads: CASSVASVSYNEQFF. The CDR3 bases are TGTGCCAGCAGCGTAGCTAGCGTATCCTACAATGAGCAGTTCTTC.

This chain uses TRBV28 with TRBJ2-7; 10 bases align to TRBD1. CDR1 and CDR2 from the germline V gene are MDHEN and SYDVKM. The CDR3 length is 15 residues. With V trimmed by 7 bases and J by 3 bases, 9 bases remained unmatched. This CDR3 is CASTERTGGVYEQYV. The CDR3 DNA is TGTGCCAGCACCGAAAGGACAGGGGGAGTCTACGAGCAGTACGTC.

The genes are TRBV12-3 or TRBV12-4 and TRBJ1-1; no reliable D call. CDR3 size: 13 residues. V was trimmed by 5 bases and J by 1 base, leaving 8 bases between them. The CDR3 DNA follows: TGTGCCAGCAGTAAATCTACGAACACTGAAGCTTTCTTT. Translation gives CASSKSTNTEAFF.

This sequence joins TRBV5-4 and TRBJ2-1; TRBD2 matches at 8 bases. Germline CDR1 SGHNT, CDR2 YYREEE (reference sequence). This CDR3 is built from 16 residues. The junction had 8 bases not matched to a gene; V was cut back by 0 bases and J by 6 bases. In nucleotides, the CDR3 is TGTGCCAGCAGCTTGGGGGGCGGGACTAGTATCAATGAGCAGTTCTTC. Translated: CASSLGGGTSINEQFF.

The chain has TRBV4-2 and TRBJ2-2, with a tentative D call TRBD1 (6 bases). Germline values: CDR1 LGHNA, CDR2 YNFKEQ. The CDR3 length is 15 residues. V gave up 4 bases and J gave up 1 base, with 10 bases separating them. CDR3 in amino acids: CASSPNRVNTGELFF. CDR3 coding DNA: TGTGCCAGCAGCCCGAACAGGGTGAACACCGGGGAGCTGTTTTTT.

The chain has TRBV3-1 (or the pseudogene TRBV3-2) and TRBJ1-1; TRBD1 is a possible D gene (5 bases). The CDR3 length is 12 residues. The ends were cut back, 2 bases at V and 7 bases at J, with 8 bases in the middle. CDR1 is LGHDT, CDR2 YNNKEL, per germline (reference sequence). The CDR3 is CASSQPQGEAFF. DNA of the CDR3: TGTGCCAGCAGCCAACCTCAGGGTGAAGCTTTCTTT.

The chain has TRBV28 and TRBJ1-2, with D possibly TRBD1 on 6 matching bases. V was cut by 2 bases and J by 7 bases, with 14 bases left in between. The germline V gene has CDR1 MDHEN and CDR2 SYDVKM. This CDR3 is 14 amino acids long. CDR3 coding DNA: TGTGCCAGCAGTTTACCGACAGGTCTCCGTGGCTACACCTTC. Translation: CASSLPTGLRGYTF.

This chain links TRBV11-2 with TRBJ1-1; tentatively, D is TRBD1 (5 bases). The CDR3 runs to 16 residues. The ends were cut back, 2 bases at V and 1 base at J, with 14 bases in the middle. Per germline, CDR1 SGHAT and CDR2 FQNNGV. DNA of the CDR3: TGTGCCAGCAGCTTAACGCGGGGCAGGACGAACACTGAAGCTTTCTTT. It specifies CASSLTRGRTNTEAFF.

The chain combines TRBV7-9 with TRBJ1-2; possible D gene TRBD1, 5 bases. The CDR3 runs to 15 residues. V gave up 4 bases and J gave up 3 bases, with 15 bases separating them. Per germline, CDR1 SEHNR and CDR2 FQNEAQ (reference sequence). CDR3 residues: CASSSTGKGYYGYTF. The CDR3 DNA reads TGTGCCAGCAGCTCCACAGGCAAAGGTTACTATGGCTACACCTTC.

The chain combines TRBV29-1 with TRBJ1-3, with a tentative D call TRBD1 (6 bases). The CDR3 loop spans 14 amino acids. V lost 7 bases, J lost 0 bases, and 13 bases lay in between. Germline V CDR1 and CDR2: SQVTM, ANQGSEA. The CDR3 sequence is CSASQGGSGNTIYF. Written as DNA, the CDR3 is TGCAGCGCCTCCCAAGGGGGCTCTGGAAACACCATATATTTT.

Here the CDR3 reads CASSQAGGSEAFF. CDR3 in DNA: TGCGCCAGCAGCCAAGCTGGAGGGTCTGAAGCTTTCTTT. V and J are TRBV4-3 and TRBJ1-1, with unresolved D. The V and J ends lost 1 base and 6 bases respectively, with 9 bases between them. The CDR3 consists of 13 residues. CDR1 and CDR2 (germline): LGHNA, YSLEER.

The genes are TRBV28 and TRBJ1-2; 7 nucleotides line up with TRBD1. The CDR3 loop spans 15 amino acids. The ends lost 7 bases at V and 2 bases at J; junction bases unmatched: 10. CDR1 and CDR2 (germline): MDHEN, SYDVKM. The CDR3 coding sequence is TGTGCCAGCACCCAGGCCAGGGGGGCAAACTATGGCTACACCTTC. It encodes CASTQARGANYGYTF.

J is TRBJ1-2 and V is TRBV28; 8 bases are shared with TRBD1. V was pared by 4 bases and J by 8 bases, with 9 bases of the junction left unmatched. From germline, CDR1 is MDHEN and CDR2 SYDVKM. The CDR3 sequence is 14 residues long. The CDR3 DNA follows: TGTGCCAGCAGTTACCGCGGACAGGGTGGCGGCTACACCTTC. This codes for CASSYRGQGGGYTF.

The chain joins TRBV12-5 to TRBJ1-4; D gene ambiguous. Germline CDR1 and CDR2: LGHNT and FRNRAP. Trimming shortened V by 3 bases and J by 6 bases, and 8 bases separated the two germline ends. CDR3 length: 13 residues. CDR3 sequence (DNA): TGTGCTAGTGGTTTTTCAGGCTATGAAAAACTGTTTTTT. Its translation: CASGFSGYEKLFF.